The 30 T cell receptor beta chains listed next were all sequenced from one sample in a study of T cell repertoires and HLA-DP antigens (dated by TCRdb to the late 2010s). The library was built by means of the immunoSEQ multiplex PCR assay. Entries here come from immuneACCESS through TCRdb and include only in-frame sequences with V and J called. Some clones fail to appear in such tables; in the studies checked, an unresolved V gene covers under half of the shortfall, and the cause of the remainder is unknown. Recorded for this sample are about 73,000 clones; around 80% of them occurred a single time. The ten most abundant clones make up about 1.6% of the sample. These receptors lack a known antigen. Material for sequencing was CD4+ T cells from PBMCs. These receptors came from a man aged 55 to 70 in good health and CMV-seronegative.

J is TRBJ1-5 and V is TRBV19, with D perhaps matching TRBD1 (5 bases). V was pared by 5 bases and J by 4 bases, with 12 bases between. This CDR3 has 14 residues. In germline, CDR1 is LNHDA, CDR2 SQIVND (reference sequence). Here the CDR3 DNA reads TGTGCCAGTAGTTCCAGACAGCAGAATCAGCCCCAGCATTTT. Translated: CASSSRQQNQPQHF.

This clone was counted many times. The chain couples TRBV2 to TRBJ1-2, with D unclear. CDR1 and CDR2 (germline): SNHLY, FYNNEI. This CDR3 region has 15 residues. The V and J ends lost 0 bases and 2 bases respectively, with 10 bases between them. The CDR3 bases are TGTGCCAGCAGTGAAGCCCCAGCAAGCAACTATGGCTACACCTTC. Protein sequence: CASSEAPASNYGYTF.

This rearrangement joins TRBV28 to TRBJ2-6; a weak D match, TRBD1 (6 bases). This CDR3 comprises 13 residues. V was shortened by 6 bases and J by 4 bases, with 7 bases between the two germline ends. Germline V gives CDR1 MDHEN, CDR2 SYDVKM. The CDR3, as DNA: TGTGCCAGCAGAACAGGGGGGGCCAACGTCCTGACTTTC. Translating gives CASRTGGANVLTF. Full variable domain (remainder filled in from reference TRBV28 and TRBJ2-6): DVKVTQSSRYLVKRTGEKVFLECVQDMDHENMFWYRQDPGLGLRLIYFSYDVKMKEKGDIPEGYSVSREKKERFSLILESASTNQTSMYLCASRTGGANVLTFGAGSRLTVL.

This rearrangement joins TRBV7-7 to TRBJ2-2; D perhaps matches TRBD2 (6 bases). Trimming cost V 2 bases and J 2 bases, with 9 bases left between them. The CDR3 loop spans 15 amino acids. Germline V gene sequence: CDR1 SSHAT, CDR2 FNYEAQ (reference sequence). CDR3 residues: CASSLSGGNTGELFF. For the CDR3, the DNA is TGTGCCAGCAGCTTATCCGGGGGAAACACCGGGGAGCTGTTTTTT.

The rearrangement uses TRBV5-1 and TRBJ2-7, with D possibly being TRBD1 (6 bases). CDR1 is SGHRS and CDR2 is YFSETQ in the germline V gene. This CDR3 has 15 amino acids. The V and J ends lost 0 bases and 6 bases respectively, with 16 bases between them. The DNA of the CDR3 is TGCGCCAGCAGCTTGGCCGGGCAGGGGATTCGCGAGCAGTACTTC. Its protein product is CASSLAGQGIREQYF.

The CDR3 protein is CAWSKQSGVGGEQFF. The CDR3 DNA sequence: TGTGCCTGGAGTAAACAAAGTGGGGTGGGCGGTGAGCAGTTCTTC. The chain has TRBV30 and TRBJ2-1; D is unclear. Deletions cut 2 bases from V and 9 bases from J, with 20 bases between. CDR1 and CDR2 (germline): GTSNPN, SVGIG (reference sequence). The CDR3 length is 15 residues.

This clone is a singleton in its sample. The chain employs TRBV30 and TRBJ1-2, with D tentatively TRBD1 (5 bases). Trimming took off 2 bases at V and 2 bases at J, with 12 bases between the two ends. CDR3 size: 14 residues. Germline V lookup: CDR1 GTSNPN, CDR2 SVGIG (reference sequence). CDR3 sequence (DNA): TGTGCCTGGAGTACCCGACAGCGAAACTATGGCTACACCTTC. Protein: CAWSTRQRNYGYTF. Full variable domain (rest looked up from reference TRBV30 and TRBJ1-2): SQTIHQWPATLVQPVGSPLSLECTVEGTSNPNLYWYRQAAGRGLQLLFYSVGIGQISSEVPQNLSASRPQDRQFILSSKKLLLSDSGFYLCAWSTRQRNYGYTFGSGTRLTVV.

The chain recombines TRBV5-4 with TRBJ2-7; the D is unclear. Germline V gives CDR1 SGHNT, CDR2 YYREEE (reference sequence). V was clipped by 2 bases and J by 3 bases, with 6 bases between them. The CDR3 is 12 residues long. CDR3 region: CASSFHGYEQYF. The CDR3 nucleotides read TGTGCCAGCAGCTTCCACGGCTACGAGCAGTACTTC.

The CDR3 nucleotides read TGTGCCAGTAGGACCCCCGGCGGAGGGAGGTATGGCTACACCTTC. It translates to CASRTPGGGRYGYTF. The chain links TRBV19 to TRBJ1-2; D gene ambiguous. This CDR3 has 15 amino acids. Looked up from germline, CDR1 is LNHDA and CDR2 is SQIVND (reference sequence). V lost 6 bases to trimming and J lost 5 bases, with 19 bases between them. The full variable domain, in which reference TRBV19 and TRBJ1-2 provide the parts outside the CDR3, is DGGITQSPKYLFRKEGQNVTLSCEQNLNHDAMYWYRQDPGQGLRLIYYSQIVNDFQKGDIAEGYSVSREKKESFPLTVTSAQKNPTAFYLCASRTPGGGRYGYTFGSGTRLTVV.

This clone was recorded a few times. The rearrangement uses TRBV7-9 and TRBJ1-2; 10 bases agree with TRBD1. V gave up 3 bases and J gave up 6 bases; unmatched junction bases: 7. The CDR3 spans 15 residues. The germline V gene encodes CDR1 SEHNR and CDR2 FQNEAQ (reference sequence). The CDR3 region has the DNA TGTGCCAGCAGCTTCATACTGACAGGGGGCGATGGCTACACCTTC. Translation gives CASSFILTGGDGYTF.

The rearrangement uses TRBV7-2 and TRBJ2-1, with D tentatively TRBD2 (6 bases). Trimming shortened V by 1 base and J by 6 bases, and 10 bases separated the two germline ends. The germline V gene has CDR1 SGHTA and CDR2 FQGNSA. The CDR3 has 14 residues. CDR3 in DNA: TGTGCCAGCAGCTTAGAAGGGACTCTCAATGAGCAGTTCTTC. Translating it yields CASSLEGTLNEQFF.

The chain has TRBV11-2 and TRBJ2-7; D possibly matches TRBD1 or TRBD2 (6 bases each). The CDR3 has 17 residues. From germline, CDR1 is SGHAT and CDR2 FQNNGV. The V gene lost 3 bases and the J gene lost 3 bases, with 21 bases spanning the gap. The CDR3 DNA follows: TGTGCCAGCAGCTTGGTCCAGGGGCTCGGAGCGGGCTACGAGCAGTACTTC. Its translation is CASSLVQGLGAGYEQYF.

DNA for the CDR3: TGTGCCAGCAGCCCCTGGGGGGCGAGGGGCTACACCTTC. It translates to CASSPWGARGYTF. The chain recombines TRBV7-2 with TRBJ1-2; D might be TRBD1 (6 bases). This CDR3 spans 13 amino acids. V lost 5 bases to trimming and J lost 8 bases, with 15 bases between them. Germline-derived CDR1 and CDR2 are SGHTA and FQGNSA.

This chain links TRBV4-1 with TRBJ1-1; D not certain. This CDR3 spans 14 amino acids. Trimming pared 3 bases from V and 1 base from J, leaving 9 bases between. The V gene's germline CDR1 is MGHRA and CDR2 YSYEKL. The CDR3 here is CASSHLGKNTEAFF. CDR3 nucleotide sequence: TGCGCCAGCAGCCATTTAGGGAAGAACACTGAAGCTTTCTTT.

V is TRBV6-6 and J is TRBJ2-3; no reliable D call. CDR1 is MNHNY and CDR2 is SVGAGI in the germline V gene (reference sequence). Deletions cut 6 bases from V and 0 bases from J, with 7 bases between. This CDR3 is 13 amino acids long. CDR3 in amino acids: CASRDPSTDTQYF. In nucleotides, the CDR3 is TGTGCCAGCAGGGACCCCAGCACAGATACGCAGTATTTT.

V is TRBV7-8 and J is TRBJ1-4; no firm D call. The CDR3 has 13 amino acids. V was shortened by 5 bases and J by 4 bases, with 8 bases between the two germline ends. CDR1 and CDR2 (germline): SGHVS, FQNEAQ. The CDR3: CASSLTINEKLFF. In nucleotides, the CDR3 is TGTGCCAGCAGCCTGACAATTAATGAAAAACTGTTTTTT.

This rearrangement joins TRBV6-5 to TRBJ1-1; D unresolved. In germline, CDR1 is MNHEY, CDR2 SVGAGI. The V and J ends lost 2 bases and 2 bases respectively, with 15 bases between them. CDR3 length: 16 residues. CDR3 residues: CASSYKGRGKNTEAFF. The CDR3, as DNA: TGTGCCAGCAGTTACAAGGGTCGCGGGAAAAACACTGAAGCTTTCTTT.

The rearrangement links TRBV27 to TRBJ1-5, with D possibly TRBD1 on 5 matching bases. Trimming stripped 5 bases from V and 8 bases from J, with 16 bases between. The CDR3 extends over 14 amino acids. Germline V gives CDR1 MNHEY, CDR2 SMNVEV (reference sequence). The CDR3 reads CASSPRTPPKPQHF. The CDR3 DNA is TGTGCCAGCAGTCCACGGACACCTCCGAAGCCCCAGCATTTT.

In nucleotides, the CDR3 is TGTGCCAGCAGCTTAGACCCTTGGGACTCAGGCCAAGAGACCCAGTACTTC. This gives the protein CASSLDPWDSGQETQYF. The gene calls are TRBV7-6 and TRBJ2-5; D may be TRBD2 (6 bases). Germline CDR1 is SGHVS and CDR2 is FNYEAQ. The germline V and J ends were trimmed by 1 base and 1 base, with 16 bases remaining between them. The CDR3 totals 17 residues.

This clone was seen a handful of times. The V and J genes are TRBV6-6 and TRBJ2-4; 7 nucleotides line up with TRBD2. CDR3 length: 11 residues. J was trimmed by 8 bases and V by 11 bases; bases with no gene match: 6. Germline values: CDR1 MNHNY, CDR2 SVGAGI (reference sequence). In nucleotides, the CDR3 is TGTGCCGCCAGCGGGGATCACATTCAGTACTTC. This encodes CAASGDHIQYF.

The CDR3 DNA sequence: TGTGCCAGCAGCTTGGCACGAGCAGGGGGCGGGGAGCTGTTTTTT. Protein product: CASSLARAGGGELFF. The chain combines TRBV5-4 with TRBJ2-2; 7 bases align to TRBD1. CDR3 length equals 15 residues. V was clipped by 0 bases and J by 7 bases; unmatched bases: 6. Germline values: CDR1 SGHNT, CDR2 YYREEE (reference sequence).

J is TRBJ2-5 and V is TRBV19; TRBD1 matches 7 bases. With 5 bases clipped from V and 3 bases from J, the junction kept 6 bases outside the gene matches. The CDR3 has 14 residues. CDR1 is LNHDA and CDR2 is SQIVND in the germline V gene (reference sequence). CDR3 DNA: TGTGCCAGTAGTCCCGGGACAGCAGAAGAGACCCAGTACTTC. Protein: CASSPGTAEETQYF.

The chain uses TRBV5-4 and TRBJ2-3; TRBD2 aligns across 12 bases. The germline CDR1 and CDR2 sequences are SGHNT and YYREEE (reference sequence). There are 17 residues in the CDR3. Trimming at V came to 0 bases and at J to 4 bases, leaving 6 bases not matched to a gene. The CDR3 protein is CASSLGGLAGKADTQYF. The CDR3 DNA sequence: TGTGCCAGCAGCTTGGGAGGACTAGCGGGAAAGGCAGATACGCAGTATTTT.

The chain combines TRBV18 with TRBJ1-1; 7 bases map to TRBD1. The V and J ends lost 6 bases and 3 bases, in that order; junction bases with no gene match: 4. The CDR3 contains 13 residues. The germline gives CDR1 KGHSH, CDR2 LQKENI. This CDR3 is CASSQGTDTEAFF. The DNA of the CDR3 is TGTGCCAGCTCTCAGGGGACAGACACTGAAGCTTTCTTT.

This clone was seen a single time. This chain links TRBV7-6 with TRBJ2-1; no definite D call. In germline, CDR1 is SGHVS, CDR2 FNYEAQ. The CDR3 has 13 residues. V lost 3 bases and J 5 bases, leaving 8 bases between the germline ends. CDR3 sequence: CASSLSGHNEQFF. CDR3 sequence (DNA): TGTGCCAGCAGCTTGTCCGGGCACAATGAGCAGTTCTTC.

The chain carries TRBV5-6 and TRBJ2-7, with D perhaps given as TRBD1 or TRBD2 (5 bases each). The V gene lost 5 bases and the J gene lost 2 bases, with 17 bases spanning the gap. CDR3 length: 15 amino acids. Germline CDR1 is SGHDT and CDR2 is YYEEEE. The CDR3 reads CASSTLRGSTYEQYF. The CDR3 nucleotides read TGTGCCAGCAGTACCCTGAGGGGTTCCACCTACGAGCAGTACTTC. The variable domain in full, completed from reference TRBV5-6 and TRBJ2-7, reads DAGVTQSPTHLIKTRGQQVTLRCSPKSGHDTVSWYQQALGQGPQFIFQYYEEEERQRGNFPDRFSGHQFPNYSSELNVNALLLGDSALYLCASSTLRGSTYEQYFGPGTRLTVT.

The CDR3 loop reads CASSPGHNQPQHF. The DNA for the CDR3 is TGTGCCAGTAGTCCAGGGCACAATCAGCCCCAGCATTTT. The gene calls are TRBV19 and TRBJ1-5, with TRBD1 as a possible D gene (5 bases). CDR1 LNHDA and CDR2 SQIVND come from the germline V gene (reference sequence). Trimming removed 5 bases at V and 3 bases at J, with 8 bases between. The CDR3 has 13 residues.

This clone was counted between two and nine times. The V call is TRBV2, the J call TRBJ2-2; TRBD1 aligns across 11 bases. Germline lookup yields CDR1 SNHLY and CDR2 FYNNEI. The CDR3 runs to 15 residues. The junction had 2 bases not matched to a gene; V was cut back by 2 bases and J by 6 bases. CDR3 nucleotides: TGTGCCAGCAGTGAATGGGACAGGGGGTCCGGGGAGCTGTTTTTT. Translation gives CASSEWDRGSGELFF.

This sequence joins TRBV7-2 and TRBJ2-1; D is perhaps TRBD1 (6 bases). With 1 base removed from V and 7 bases from J, the gap between germline ends came to 11 bases. The CDR3 has 14 amino acids. Germline assignment: CDR1 SGHTA and CDR2 FQGNSA. CDR3 in amino acids: CASSLVGTPNEQFF. CDR3 sequence (DNA): TGTGCCAGCAGCTTAGTTGGGACACCGAATGAGCAGTTCTTC.

The rearrangement uses TRBV11-2 and TRBJ2-5; D is possibly TRBD1 (5 bases). The CDR3 has 14 amino acids. V lost 3 bases, J lost 0 bases, and 8 bases lay in between. The germline gives CDR1 SGHAT, CDR2 FQNNGV. DNA of the CDR3: TGTGCCAGCAGCTTGACCAGGGACCAAGAGACCCAGTACTTC. Amino acid sequence: CASSLTRDQETQYF.